These 4 T cell receptor beta chains were sequenced from one sample in a study of OX40 agonist ivuxolimab in advanced cancers. Measured with immunoSEQ multiplex PCR; TCRdb has only the in-frame clones, and not every one. The sample has 25,000 to 35,000 clones, 65% to 75% seen once. Material: CD4+ or CD8+ T cells sorted from blood, obtained in a trial of the OX40 agonist ivuxolimab. These receptors came from an adult with an advanced solid tumor such as melanoma, head and neck, liver or kidney cancer.

The chain combines TRBV10-1 with TRBJ2-7, with D possibly called TRBD1 or TRBD2 (5 bases each). The CDR3 consists of 13 residues. Germline V gene data show CDR1 as WNHNN and CDR2 as SYGVQD (reference sequence). V was pared by 4 bases and J by 4 bases, with 11 bases between. Here the CDR3 reads CASSAGPSYEQYF. DNA of the CDR3: TGCGCCAGCAGTGCGGGACCATCTTACGAGCAGTACTTC.

The V call is TRBV11-1, the J call TRBJ1-1; D might be TRBD1 (5 bases). Germline lookup yields CDR1 SGHAT and CDR2 FQDESV (reference sequence). This CDR3 comprises 16 residues. Trimming took 3 bases from V and 0 from J, leaving 14 bases between them. The CDR3 loop reads CASSLGRVPMNTEAFF. The CDR3 region has the DNA TGTGCCAGCAGCTTGGGCAGGGTCCCTATGAACACTGAAGCTTTCTTT.

This clone showed up just a few times. The rearrangement joins TRBV9 to TRBJ1-6; 7 positions match TRBD1. Germline CDR1 SGDLS, CDR2 YYNGEE. V was pared by 4 bases and J by 6 bases, with 7 bases of the junction left unmatched. The CDR3 covers 15 residues. This CDR3 is CASSKRQGLNSPLHF. The CDR3 DNA sequence: TGTGCCAGCAGCAAGAGACAGGGCCTTAATTCACCCCTCCACTTT.

This clone showed up just a few times. The gene calls are TRBV2 and TRBJ2-5, with D unclear. Trimming took off 6 bases at V and 4 bases at J, with 15 bases between the two ends. The CDR3 contains 14 residues. Germline assignment: CDR1 SNHLY and CDR2 FYNNEI. The CDR3 DNA follows: TGTGCCAGCAGCGACCTTCTGGGGTCAGAGACCCAGTACTTC. Protein product: CASSDLLGSETQYF.